This T cell receptor (beta chain) was documented in a study of immune evolution from preneoplasia to lung adenocarcinoma. Trimming removed 4 bases from V and 7 bases from J; junction bases left unmatched: 24. The CDR3 length is 19 residues. Per germline, CDR1 MGHRA and CDR2 YSYEKL. The method was immunoSEQ multiplex PCR; TCRdb's version includes in-frame clones alone and lacks a portion of them. The sample has approximately 7,000 clones; 80% to 85% are singletons. This TCR was recovered from a person aged 55 to 75 with lung adenocarcinoma. The chain employs TRBV4-1 and TRBJ2-5; 7 positions agree with TRBD2. Sequencing input: FFPE invasive lung adenocarcinoma tissue. Here the CDR3 DNA reads TGCGCCAGCAGCCCCGGTCCAGCGGGACCCTCGGGCCCCCAGGGGACCCAGTACTTC. It specifies CASSPGPAGPSGPQGTQYF.